The 5 T cell receptor beta chains given below trace back to one sample, sequenced in a study of blood T cell repertoires in COVID-19. TCRdb keeps only in-frame clones here, not all; method: immunoSEQ multiplex PCR. This table holds around 62,000 clones, over 85% found once. Specimen: peripheral blood. The receptors derive from a man aged 65-85 years with active COVID-19.

The chain combines TRBV7-2 with TRBJ1-6; 8 bases are a match to TRBD1. Germline V gene sequence: CDR1 SGHTA, CDR2 FQGNSA. The CDR3 runs to 18 residues. Trimming cost V 3 bases and J 0 bases; bases outside gene matches: 7. In DNA, the CDR3 is TGTGCCAGCAGCTTGACCAGGACAGGGAGCTCCTATAATTCACCCCTCCACTTT. Its protein is CASSLTRTGSSYNSPLHF.

By proportion, this clone is medium-sized (0.01 to 0.1%). The chain joins TRBV5-1 to TRBJ2-7; maybe TRBD2 (5 bases). V was clipped by 0 bases and J by 0 bases, with 10 bases between them. The CDR3 sequence is 15 residues long. The germline V gene encodes CDR1 SGHRS and CDR2 YFSETQ. The CDR3 DNA reads TGCGCCAGCAGCTTGGATGGACTCTCCTCCTACGAGCAGTACGTC. Translating it yields CASSLDGLSSYEQYV.

The rearrangement links TRBV18 to TRBJ2-1; the match to TRBD2 covers 8 bases. Germline values: CDR1 KGHSH, CDR2 LQKENI. The CDR3 is made up of 14 amino acids. After removal of 1 base from V and 9 bases from J, the junction contained 5 bases not matched to a gene. The CDR3 here is CASSPLPGTSEQFF. The CDR3 nucleotides read TGTGCCAGCTCACCACTGCCCGGGACTAGTGAGCAGTTCTTC.

This rearrangement joins TRBV6-5 to TRBJ2-1; D is perhaps TRBD1 (6 bases). The CDR3 extends over 13 amino acids. V was trimmed by 5 bases and J by 10 bases, leaving 15 bases between them. The germline CDR1 and CDR2 sequences are MNHEY and SVGAGI. The CDR3 spells CASSRGTGNEQFF. Written as DNA, the CDR3 is TGTGCCAGCAGTCGGGGTACAGGGAACGAGCAGTTCTTC.

This chain uses TRBV6-5 with TRBJ2-4, with 7 bases lining up with TRBD1. The V and J ends lost 8 bases and 6 bases, in that order; junction bases with no gene match: 10. CDR3 length equals 14 residues. From germline, CDR1 is MNHEY and CDR2 SVGAGI. In DNA, the CDR3 is TGTGCCAGCCGCCCGGGACAGATGGGAAACATTCAGTACTTC. Translating gives CASRPGQMGNIQYF.